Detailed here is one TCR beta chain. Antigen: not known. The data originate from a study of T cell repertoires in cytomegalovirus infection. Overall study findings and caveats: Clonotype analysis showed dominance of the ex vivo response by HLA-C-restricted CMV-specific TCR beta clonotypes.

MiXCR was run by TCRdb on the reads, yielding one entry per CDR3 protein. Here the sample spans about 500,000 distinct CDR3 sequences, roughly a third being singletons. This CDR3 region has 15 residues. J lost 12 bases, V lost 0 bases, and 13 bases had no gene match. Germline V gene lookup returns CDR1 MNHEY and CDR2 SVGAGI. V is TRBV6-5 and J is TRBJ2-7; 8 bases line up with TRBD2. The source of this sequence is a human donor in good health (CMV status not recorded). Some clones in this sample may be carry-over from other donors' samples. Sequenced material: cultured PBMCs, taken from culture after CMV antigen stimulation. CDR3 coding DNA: TGTGCCAGCAGTTACTCGTCGTTAGCGGGATCTGCTTTGTACGTC. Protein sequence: CASSYSSLAGSALYV.